This T cell receptor (beta chain) was found in a study of T-cell memory formation after mild COVID-19. Whole-study context: Most TCR clusters belonged to a single donor.

This CDR3 has 11 amino acids. Germline V gene lookup returns CDR1 LNHDA and CDR2 SQIVND (reference sequence). The 5'RACE method, run with constant-segment primers, produced TCR alpha and TCR beta cDNA libraries (carrying sample barcodes and UMIs). TCRdb fed the 5' RACE reads into MiXCR, producing one record per CDR3 protein. The sample lists about half a million distinct CDR3 sequences, 18% occurring once. Turning to this clonotype: One end of the junction varies from germline; a read error may be responsible.

The chain links TRBV19 to TRBJ1-5, with 8 positions matching TRBD1. This clonotype was obtained from an adult woman who had mild COVID-19 (a few samples of this study predate the infection). Cell type and time point are not known. The sample comprised PBMCs or a T cell subset sorted from them (not recorded which). The CDR3 nucleotides are TGTGCCAGTAGTATCGGACAGGGCTTCTACTTT. It is translated as CASSIGQGFYF.